This TCR beta chain stems from a study of T cells expressing NK-cell markers. Whole-study context: It was sorted CD3+CD56-NKG2C+, CD3+CD56+NKG2C- and CD3+CD56+NKG2C+ T cells that provided the TCR beta repertoires. One of the eight sequenced donors was seronegative, whereas the other seven were HCMV-seropositive. Findings and limits, study-wide: These clonotypes additionally ranked first within the CD3+CD56-NKG2C+ fraction of a few donors.

This CDR3 comprises 19 residues. Looked up from germline, CDR1 is MNHEY and CDR2 is SVGEGT. Reprocessing the 5' RACE reads, TCRdb reports a single entry for every CDR3 protein and omits DNA. This sample contains under 200,000 distinct CDR3 sequences. Concerning this clonotype: Its antigen is not identified.

This clonotype originated in a woman between 18 and 75 years old in good health. Specimen: blood T cells: a sorted CD56 or NKG2C T cell subset, CD4+ or CD8+ T cells, or bulk PBMC T cells (not recorded which). The rearrangement links TRBV6-2 or TRBV6-3 to TRBJ2-1; TCRdb's D call of TRBD2 is untestable without DNA. The CDR3 spells CASSRTAELAGGSYNEQFF.